The entry below describes one TCR beta chain. One end of the junction is discordant with germline, which a read error may explain. RNA was extracted from bulk tissue without any cell sorting. More than 3 cm separated this lung sample from the edge of the tumor. A modified ARM-PCR protocol with three rounds of nested PCR amplified TCRbeta. TCRdb re-derived calls from the multiplex PCR reads in MiXCR, one entry per CDR3 protein. This sample carries about 100,000 distinct CDR3 sequences, around three fifths of them seen once, and the ten largest clones take approximately 18%. This CDR3 contains 13 residues. CDR1 and CDR2 from the germline V gene are SQVTM and ANQGSEA. The sample originates from a study of tumor and adjacent non-tumor tissue in lung cancer.

Material for sequencing was distant non-tumor lung tissue. The chain combines TRBV29-1 with TRBJ2-7; 11 positions match TRBD1. The sequence was collected from a man aged 30 to 39 with non-small cell lung cancer. The CDR3 region is CSAGQGAGDEQYF. The DNA of the CDR3 is TGCAGCGCTGGACAGGGGGCCGGGGACGAACAGTACTTC.